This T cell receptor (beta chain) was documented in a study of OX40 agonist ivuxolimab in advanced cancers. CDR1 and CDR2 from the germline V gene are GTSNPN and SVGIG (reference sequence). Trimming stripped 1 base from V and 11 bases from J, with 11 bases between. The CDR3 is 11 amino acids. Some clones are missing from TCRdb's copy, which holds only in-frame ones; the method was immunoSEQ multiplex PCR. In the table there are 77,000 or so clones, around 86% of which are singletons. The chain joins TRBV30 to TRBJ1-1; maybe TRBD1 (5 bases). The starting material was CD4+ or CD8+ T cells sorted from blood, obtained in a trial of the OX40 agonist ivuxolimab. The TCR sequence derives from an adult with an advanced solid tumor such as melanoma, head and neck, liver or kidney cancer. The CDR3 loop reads CAWSAQGAAFF. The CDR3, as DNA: TGTGCCTGGAGTGCTCAGGGCGCGGCTTTCTTT.